The 25 T cell receptor beta chains in this list originate from one sample, sequenced in a study of high-grade serous ovarian cancer treatment subgroups. Tumor samples were obtained before definitive surgery or chemotherapy. Sequencing was performed with immunoSEQ multiplex PCR; in TCRdb, only in-frame clones are kept and a portion is missing. This table has about 39,000 clones, 75% to 85% appearing once. The specimen was tumor tissue. These receptors came from a human donor with high-grade serous ovarian cancer.

J is TRBJ2-3 and V is TRBV9; 10 nucleotides match TRBD2. The germline V gene encodes CDR1 SGDLS and CDR2 YYNGEE. The CDR3 consists of 18 residues. The J segment lost 4 bases and the V segment lost 4 bases, leaving 15 bases of the junction unmatched. The CDR3 here is CASSPGKREGRTPDTQYF. CDR3 bases: TGTGCCAGCAGCCCAGGGAAGCGGGAGGGCCGAACTCCAGATACGCAGTATTTT.

This chain uses TRBV28 with TRBJ1-1, with D hard to call. The V gene lost 8 bases and the J gene lost 3 bases, with 13 bases spanning the gap. The germline V gene has CDR1 MDHEN and CDR2 SYDVKM. The CDR3 runs to 13 residues. CDR3 loop: CASRPWQHTEAFF. Here the CDR3 DNA reads TGTGCCAGCCGTCCTTGGCAGCACACTGAAGCTTTCTTT.

The genes are TRBV11-2 and TRBJ2-2; no clear D gene. This CDR3 contains 12 residues. Trimming cost V 8 bases and J 6 bases, with 10 bases left between them. CDR1 is SGHAT and CDR2 is FQNNGV in the germline V gene. The CDR3 is CASSLMSGELFF. CDR3 DNA sequence: TGTGCCAGCTCCCTAATGTCCGGGGAGCTGTTTTTT.

V and J are TRBV6-6 and TRBJ1-2; TRBD1 is a possible D gene (6 bases). CDR3 length: 12 residues. V lost 5 bases, J lost 10 bases, and 14 bases lay in between. Looked up from germline, CDR1 is MNHNY and CDR2 is SVGAGI (reference sequence). The CDR3 sequence: CASSAHRVDYTF. DNA for the CDR3: TGTGCCAGCAGTGCCCACAGGGTCGACTACACCTTC.

V gene TRBV7-3 combines with J gene TRBJ2-2; 7 nucleotides match TRBD1. V shed 6 bases and J 6 bases; nucleotides not matched to a gene: 10. Germline-derived CDR1 and CDR2 are SGHTA and FQGTGA. The CDR3 runs to 15 residues. In nucleotides, the CDR3 is TGTGCCAGCAGTCCAACAGGGGAAGTCGCCGGGGAGCTGTTTTTT. It yields the protein CASSPTGEVAGELFF. Supplemented by reference TRBV7-3 and TRBJ2-2, the full variable domain reads GAGVSQTPSNKVTEKGKYVELRCDPISGHTALYWYRQSLGQGPEFLIYFQGTGAADDSGLPNDRFFAVRPEGSVSTLKIQRTERGDSAVYLCASSPTGEVAGELFFGEGSRLTVL.

This clone was picked up a small number of times. The J gene is TRBJ1-2, the V gene TRBV27; D uncertain. V gave up 3 bases and J gave up 3 bases, with 8 bases separating them. The CDR3 length is 13 residues. The germline gives CDR1 MNHEY, CDR2 SMNVEV (reference sequence). The CDR3 reads CASSFTGYYGYTF. The DNA for the CDR3 is TGTGCCAGCAGTTTTACTGGATACTATGGCTACACCTTC.

The chain has TRBV28 and TRBJ1-4; 10 bases match TRBD1. Germline values: CDR1 MDHEN, CDR2 SYDVKM. J was trimmed by 8 bases and V by 5 bases; bases with no gene match: 8. The CDR3 is 15 amino acids. This chain's CDR3 is CASSHPGQGREKLFF. CDR3 in DNA: TGTGCCAGCAGTCACCCGGGACAGGGGCGGGAAAAACTGTTTTTT.

This chain connects TRBV5-6 to TRBJ1-6; D call uncertain. The CDR3 has 16 amino acids. In germline, CDR1 is SGHDT, CDR2 YYEEEE. V lost 0 bases to trimming and J lost 3 bases, with 10 bases between them. This CDR3 is CASSLGEGHYNSPLHF. In DNA, the CDR3 is TGTGCCAGCAGCTTGGGGGAGGGCCACTATAATTCACCCCTCCACTTT.

The chain employs TRBV7-8 and TRBJ2-7; D not certain. There are 13 residues in the CDR3. Trimming pared 5 bases from V and 1 base from J, leaving 9 bases between. CDR1 is SGHVS, CDR2 FQNEAQ, per germline. The CDR3 DNA sequence: TGTGCCAGCAGCCCCACAGTGTCCTACGAGCAGTACTTC. The encoded protein is CASSPTVSYEQYF. Drawing the rest from reference TRBV7-8 and TRBJ2-7, the complete variable domain is GAGVSQSPRYKVAKRGQDVALRCDPISGHVSLFWYQQALGQGPEFLTYFQNEAQLDKSGLPSDRFFAERPEGSVSTLKIQRTQQEDSAVYLCASSPTVSYEQYFGPGTRLTVT.

The rearrangement links TRBV5-4 to TRBJ1-2; 9 bases line up with TRBD1. Germline CDR1 and CDR2: SGHNT and YYREEE (reference sequence). This CDR3 contains 15 residues. The V gene end was trimmed by 4 bases and the J gene end by 5 bases; junction bases not matched to a gene: 9. The CDR3 reads CASSLPDRGTYGYTF. CDR3 sequence (DNA): TGTGCCAGCAGCCTCCCGGACAGGGGAACGTATGGCTACACCTTC.

The chain recombines TRBV6-6 with TRBJ2-2; 10 bases are shared with TRBD2. The germline V gene has CDR1 MNHNY and CDR2 SVGAGI (reference sequence). The length of the CDR3 is 15 residues. Losses at the gene ends were 6 bases for V and 5 bases for J; bases not matched to a gene: 6. CDR3: CASSGPGLATGELFF. As DNA, the CDR3 is TGTGCCAGCAGCGGTCCGGGACTAGCGACCGGGGAGCTGTTTTTT.

Within the sample, this clone is medium-sized. The chain carries TRBV6-6 and TRBJ2-1; TRBD1 aligns across 8 bases. The germline V gene encodes CDR1 MNHNY and CDR2 SVGAGI (reference sequence). Losses at the gene ends were 5 bases for V and 10 bases for J; bases not matched to a gene: 13. This CDR3 has 15 residues. The CDR3 loop is CASSLGQGHVVEQFF. CDR3 bases: TGTGCCAGCAGTCTTGGACAGGGACACGTCGTCGAGCAGTTCTTC.

The chain combines TRBV14 with TRBJ1-1; maybe TRBD1 (6 bases). Germline V CDR1 and CDR2: SGHDN, FVKESK. With 1 base removed from V and 5 bases from J, the gap between germline ends came to 17 bases. The CDR3 is 16 residues long. The CDR3: CASSQGGAVSRTEAFF. DNA for the CDR3: TGTGCCAGCAGCCAAGGGGGGGCGGTGAGCCGAACTGAAGCTTTCTTT. The full variable domain, in which reference TRBV14 and TRBJ1-1 provide the parts outside the CDR3, is EAGVTQFPSHSVIEKGQTVTLRCDPISGHDNLYWYRRVMGKEIKFLLHFVKESKQDESGMPNNRFLAERTGGTYSTLKVQPAELEDSGVYFCASSQGGAVSRTEAFFGQGTRLTVV.

The sample holds a few counts of this clone. The CDR3 loop is CASSQEGLNTEAFF. The CDR3 bases are TGTGCCAGCAGTCAGGAAGGGTTGAACACTGAAGCTTTCTTT. J is TRBJ1-1 and V is TRBV28; no firm D call. CDR3 size: 14 residues. Trimming shortened V by 5 bases and J by 0 bases, and 10 bases separated the two germline ends. The germline V gene encodes CDR1 MDHEN and CDR2 SYDVKM.

The chain employs TRBV7-6 and TRBJ2-5, with D perhaps TRBD1 (5 bases). Germline lookup yields CDR1 SGHVS and CDR2 FNYEAQ. Trimming removed 3 bases from V and 3 bases from J, with 14 bases in between. The CDR3 loop spans 15 amino acids. The CDR3, as DNA: TGTGCCAGCAGCTTTCGAATCAGGGAAGAAGAGACCCAGTACTTC. Its protein is CASSFRIREEETQYF.

This chain uses TRBV27 with TRBJ1-2; weak D call: TRBD1 (5 bases). V was cut by 6 bases and J by 4 bases, with 12 bases left in between. This CDR3 contains 13 residues. Germline V gives CDR1 MNHEY, CDR2 SMNVEV (reference sequence). The CDR3, as DNA: TGTGCCAGCAGCCTTGGGGGGGGCTATGGCTACACCTTC. Residues: CASSLGGGYGYTF.

This clone was recorded once. V usage is TRBV4-3 and J usage is TRBJ2-7; TRBD2 matches 12 bases. Germline V gene sequence: CDR1 LGHNA, CDR2 YSLEER. V shed 3 bases, J shed 4 bases, and the junction held 7 bases outside the gene matches. The CDR3 consists of 16 residues. CDR3 bases: TGCGCCAGCAGCCAGGTCCTAGCGGGAGGGCCTTACGAGCAGTACTTC. Amino acid sequence: CASSQVLAGGPYEQYF.

This chain uses TRBV5-8 with TRBJ1-2, with D possibly being TRBD1 (6 bases). CDR1 is SGHTS, CDR2 YDEGEE, per germline. Trimming shortened V by 1 base and J by 6 bases, and 19 bases separated the two germline ends. CDR3 length equals 16 residues. Here the CDR3 DNA reads TGTGCCAGCAGCTTGAGGCAGGGGCCCTTCTCTCATGGCTACACCTTC. Amino acid sequence: CASSLRQGPFSHGYTF. Drawing the rest from reference TRBV5-8 and TRBJ1-2, the complete variable domain is EAGVTQSPTHLIKTRGQQATLRCSPISGHTSVYWYQQALGLGLQFLLWYDEGEERNRGNFPPRFSGRQFPNYSSELNVNALELEDSALYLCASSLRQGPFSHGYTFGSGTRLTVV.

The chain couples TRBV28 to TRBJ2-2; D ambiguous. Trimming left V 2 bases short and J 4 bases short, with 5 bases between. The CDR3 runs 13 residues. Germline V lookup: CDR1 MDHEN, CDR2 SYDVKM. CDR3 amino acids: CASSLGGTGELFF. The DNA for the CDR3 is TGTGCCAGCAGTTTAGGTGGCACCGGGGAGCTGTTTTTT.

The chain is built from TRBV19 and TRBJ1-2; a weak D match, TRBD1 (5 bases). The germline V and J ends were trimmed by 8 bases and 2 bases, with 12 bases remaining between them. The germline V gene has CDR1 LNHDA and CDR2 SQIVND (reference sequence). CDR3 length: 13 amino acids. The CDR3 coding sequence is TGTGCCAGTCGGGGGTGGGAGAACTATGGCTACACCTTC. Translation: CASRGWENYGYTF.

J is TRBJ2-2 and V is TRBV19; TRBD2 matches 7 bases. With V trimmed by 10 bases and J by 3 bases, 11 bases remained unmatched. The CDR3 contains 15 residues. CDR1 LNHDA and CDR2 SQIVND come from the germline V gene (reference sequence). The CDR3 sequence: CATQGSGGYTGELFF. Written as DNA, the CDR3 is TGTGCCACTCAAGGGTCGGGAGGCTACACCGGGGAGCTGTTTTTT.

The genes are TRBV27 and TRBJ2-3; 7 bases are a match to TRBD1. The CDR3 is made up of 15 amino acids. Germline lookup yields CDR1 MNHEY and CDR2 SMNVEV (reference sequence). V was pared by 5 bases and J by 4 bases, with 9 bases of the junction left unmatched. In DNA form, the CDR3 reads TGTGCCAGCAGTAGGACACAGGGGCCAGCAGATACGCAGTATTTT. Its protein is CASSRTQGPADTQYF.

The chain carries TRBV14 and TRBJ2-7; 8 bases are shared with TRBD1. J gave up 4 bases and V 1 base, and 12 bases lay outside the gene matches. The CDR3 has 17 amino acids. Per the germline V gene, CDR1 is SGHDN and CDR2 is FVKESK. CDR3 DNA sequence: TGTGCCAGCAGCCAAGGGGTAAGGGGGACAGGAGGATACGAGCAGTACTTC. This translates into CASSQGVRGTGGYEQYF.

The chain links TRBV5-6 to TRBJ2-3; 8 bases match TRBD1. CDR3 length: 17 amino acids. The V and J ends lost 4 bases and 2 bases, in that order; junction bases with no gene match: 12. Per germline, CDR1 SGHDT and CDR2 YYEEEE. Here the CDR3 reads CASSLRSGGPLTDTQYF. The CDR3 DNA reads TGTGCCAGCAGCCTTCGATCAGGGGGCCCTCTCACAGATACGCAGTATTTT.

CDR3 in DNA: TGTGCCAGCCACTTATTGGACAGGGGAACAGATACGCAGTATTTT. The encoded protein is CASHLLDRGTDTQYF. V is TRBV7-2 and J is TRBJ2-3, with TRBD1 matching 9 bases. Trimming cost V 8 bases and J 3 bases; bases outside gene matches: 9. This CDR3 region has 15 residues. In germline, CDR1 is SGHTA, CDR2 FQGNSA.